Below, 26 T cell receptor beta chains from the same sample are listed, as sequenced in a study of T cells in Graves' hyperthyroidism and ophthalmopathy. TCR beta CDR3 sequences were amplified from RNA transcripts. HTBI primers drove first-round RT-PCR of the TCR CDR3. TCRdb reprocessed the multiplex PCR reads with MiXCR, giving one entry per CDR3 protein. The repertoire includes hundreds of thousands of distinct CDR3 sequences, just over 45% of them detected once, and 8% to 8.5% sits in the top ten. Source material: peripheral blood or thyroid tissue (not recorded which). These TCRs come from a young woman with Graves' hyperthyroidism.

The chain carries TRBV7-9 and TRBJ1-5; the D gene is possibly TRBD1 (5 bases). The CDR3 is 16 amino acids. Germline values: CDR1 SEHNR, CDR2 FQNEAQ (reference sequence). V lost 3 bases, J lost 0 bases, and 12 bases lay in between. CDR3 residues: CASSFETDYSNQPQHF. Written as DNA, the CDR3 is TGTGCCAGCAGCTTTGAGACAGATTATAGCAATCAGCCCCAGCATTTT.

In its sample, this clonotype was seen many times. V and J are TRBV7-8 and TRBJ1-2; D may be TRBD1 (6 bases). V was pared by 4 bases and J by 6 bases, with 18 bases between. CDR3 length equals 15 residues. Per germline, CDR1 SGHVS and CDR2 FQNEAQ. This chain's CDR3 is CASSSFNTGGDGYTF. The CDR3 DNA is TGTGCCAGCAGCTCCTTCAACACTGGGGGCGATGGCTACACCTTC.

This clonotype was recorded once. The V call is TRBV29-1, the J call TRBJ1-1; the D is unclear. V gave up 2 bases and J gave up 1 base, with 11 bases separating them. The CDR3 contains 14 residues. Per germline, CDR1 SQVTM and CDR2 ANQGSEA. The CDR3 is CSVERASENTEAFF. CDR3 DNA: TGCAGCGTTGAAAGGGCGTCGGAGAACACTGAAGCTTTCTTT.

This clonotype was seen at least ten times. The V gene is TRBV11-3, the J gene TRBJ1-1; D gene uncertain. The germline CDR1 and CDR2 sequences are SGHNT and YENEEA. V was cut by 6 bases and J by 2 bases, with 7 bases left in between. The CDR3 sequence is 12 residues long. The CDR3 loop reads CASRVGNTEAFF. The DNA for the CDR3 is TGTGCCAGCAGGGTGGGAAACACTGAAGCTTTCTTT.

In this sample, this clonotype turned up many times. V gene TRBV20-1 combines with J gene TRBJ1-1; 7 nucleotides line up with TRBD1. This CDR3 region has 14 residues. The germline CDR1 and CDR2 sequences are DFQATT and SNEGSKA (reference sequence). Trimming cost V 0 bases and J 11 bases; bases outside gene matches: 12. The CDR3 is CSARDRRDREEAFF. CDR3 nucleotides: TGCAGTGCTAGAGATCGCCGAGACAGGGAGGAGGCTTTCTTT.

Many counts were recorded for this clonotype. The V call is TRBV7-9, the J call TRBJ1-6; perhaps TRBD1 as D (5 bases). The CDR3 length is 16 residues. V shed 5 bases and J shed 10 bases, with 21 bases lying between them. Germline-derived CDR1 and CDR2 are SEHNR and FQNEAQ (reference sequence). The CDR3 DNA sequence: TGTGCCAGCAGCCCGAGGAGGTCCGGGGAGGGGTCACCCCTCCACTTT. It is translated as CASSPRRSGEGSPLHF.

This sequence joins TRBV7-4 and TRBJ2-1, with 9 bases that match TRBD2. V trimming: 4 bases; J trimming: 9 bases; junction bases outside the gene matches: 1. CDR1 and CDR2 (germline): SGHVT, SQSDAQ. The CDR3 spans 12 residues. CDR3 in DNA: TGTGCCAGCAGCTCTAGCGGGATTGAGCAGTTCTTC. Protein: CASSSSGIEQFF. The whole variable domain, remainder taken from reference TRBV7-4 and TRBJ2-1, is GAGVSQSPRYKVAKRGRDVALRCDSISGHVTLYWYRQTLGQGSEVLTYSQSDAQRDKSGRPSGRFSAERPERSVSTLKIQRTEQGDSAVYLCASSSSGIEQFFGPGTRLTVL.

This rearrangement joins TRBV10-3 to TRBJ1-6; 12 bases line up with TRBD1. This CDR3 region has 15 residues. The J segment lost 7 bases and the V segment lost 7 bases, leaving 5 bases of the junction unmatched. The germline V gene has CDR1 ENHRY and CDR2 SYGVKD. In DNA, the CDR3 is TGTGCCATCACAGCCGGGACAGGGGGCAATTCACCCCTCCACTTT. It encodes CAITAGTGGNSPLHF.

This clonotype occurred a few times. This chain joins TRBV24-1 and TRBJ2-2; D is undetermined. This CDR3 has 13 residues. V gave up 12 bases and J gave up 6 bases, with 16 bases separating them. Germline CDR1 reads KGHDR; CDR2 reads SFDVKD. In DNA, the CDR3 is TGTGCCTCTGCTCATTACGCGTCCGGGGAGCTGTTTTTT. Translating it yields CASAHYASGELFF.

The chain combines TRBV7-3 with TRBJ1-1; a possible D gene is TRBD1 (5 bases). The germline V gene encodes CDR1 SGHTA and CDR2 FQGTGA. The CDR3 sequence is 14 residues long. V was shortened by 10 bases and J by 0 bases, with 15 bases between the two germline ends. Written as DNA, the CDR3 is TGTGCCACCCTCGGGGACGCAATGAACACTGAAGCTTTCTTT. Its translation is CATLGDAMNTEAFF.

This chain joins TRBV15 and TRBJ1-1; no reliable D call. Germline V gene data show CDR1 as LNHNV and CDR2 as YYDKDF (reference sequence). The V end lost 2 bases, the J end lost 3 bases, and 4 bases lay between the germline ends. CDR3 size: 12 residues. The CDR3 nucleotides read TGTGCCACCAGCAGAAAGGACACTGAAGCTTTCTTT. Its protein product is CATSRKDTEAFF.

CDR3 residues: CASSPHPGTGDQLTQYF. The DNA of the CDR3 is TGTGCCAGTAGTCCCCATCCCGGGACAGGGGATCAACTGACCCAGTACTTC. This chain connects TRBV19 to TRBJ2-5; 10 bases agree with TRBD1. The CDR3 length is 17 residues. Trimming at V came to 5 bases and at J to 7 bases, leaving 16 bases not matched to a gene. Germline V gives CDR1 LNHDA, CDR2 SQIVND (reference sequence).

The rearrangement joins TRBV20-1 to TRBJ1-6, with unresolved D. From germline, CDR1 is DFQATT and CDR2 SNEGSKA (reference sequence). Trimming stripped 2 bases from V and 7 bases from J, with 9 bases between. The CDR3 covers 13 residues. The CDR3, as DNA: TGCAGTGCTAGATCCGGGGTAAATTCACCCCTCCACTTT. It yields the protein CSARSGVNSPLHF.

The chain is built from TRBV11-1 and TRBJ1-5; D is perhaps TRBD1 (6 bases). The CDR3 covers 15 residues. Germline loops: CDR1 SGHAT, CDR2 FQDESV (reference sequence). The germline V and J ends were trimmed by 0 bases and 4 bases, with 10 bases remaining between them. The chain's CDR3 is CASSLARRGNQPQHF. DNA for the CDR3: TGTGCCAGCAGCTTAGCGCGGAGGGGGAATCAGCCCCAGCATTTT.

The chain couples TRBV24-1 to TRBJ2-7; tentative D call: TRBD2 (6 bases). V was trimmed by 11 bases and J by 4 bases, leaving 14 bases between them. This CDR3 is 12 amino acids long. Germline CDR1 reads KGHDR; CDR2 reads SFDVKD. The CDR3 region has the DNA TGTGCCAGCGGGAACAGTGGGTACGAGCAGTACTTC. Translation: CASGNSGYEQYF.

This clonotype was picked up many times. The chain combines TRBV12-3 or TRBV12-4 with TRBJ1-4; 8 bases are a match to TRBD1. V dropped 2 bases and J dropped 6; count of bases not matched to a gene: 5. This CDR3 is 15 amino acids long. For the CDR3, the DNA is TGTGCCAGCAGTTTATTCGCGACAGGGGATGAAAAACTGTTTTTT. Translation gives CASSLFATGDEKLFF.

This chain joins TRBV25-1 and TRBJ2-7; D remains unclear. CDR1 and CDR2 from the germline V gene are MGHDK and SYGVNS. This CDR3 contains 15 residues. Trimming removed 1 base from V and 7 bases from J, with 17 bases in between. The CDR3 bases are TGTGCCAGCAGTGAATGGAACGGACGTTACGATGAGCAGTACTTC. It specifies CASSEWNGRYDEQYF.

This clonotype was picked up many times. This chain uses TRBV7-9 with TRBJ1-6; D call uncertain. CDR1 is SEHNR, CDR2 FQNEAQ, per germline (reference sequence). The V gene lost 5 bases and the J gene lost 9 bases, with 8 bases spanning the gap. This CDR3 contains 12 residues. The CDR3 is CASSGEASPLHF. In DNA, the CDR3 is TGTGCCAGCAGCGGAGAGGCTTCACCCCTCCACTTT.

This chain connects TRBV6-1 to TRBJ1-2; no reliable D call. The length of the CDR3 is 13 residues. Germline values: CDR1 MNHNS, CDR2 SASEGT. Trimming took 3 bases from V and 8 from J, leaving 13 bases between them. In nucleotides, the CDR3 is TGTGCCAGCAGTGACGAGGGCGGTTGGGGCTACACCTTC. Its translation is CASSDEGGWGYTF.

This chain joins TRBV15 and TRBJ2-7; 8 bases line up with TRBD2. The V gene's germline CDR1 is LNHNV and CDR2 YYDKDF (reference sequence). V trimming: 3 bases; J trimming: 8 bases; junction bases outside the gene matches: 12. This CDR3 has 15 residues. The CDR3 DNA sequence: TGTGCCACCAGCAGGGCTAGCGGGCGTCCTACGAAGCAGTACTTC. Translation: CATSRASGRPTKQYF.

The chain joins TRBV7-2 to TRBJ2-7; D ambiguous. The CDR3 covers 15 residues. Germline V CDR1 and CDR2: SGHTA, FQGNSA. V was cut by 6 bases and J by 3 bases, with 18 bases left in between. The CDR3 sequence is CASSLSTNSIYEQYF. For the CDR3, the DNA is TGTGCCAGCAGTCTTTCAACGAATTCGATCTACGAGCAGTACTTC.

This clonotype came up many times. V is TRBV29-1 and J is TRBJ1-1; TRBD1 might be the D (5 bases). The germline gives CDR1 SQVTM, CDR2 ANQGSEA. Trimming cost V 4 bases and J 1 base, with 10 bases left between them. The CDR3 is 13 amino acids. The CDR3 DNA reads TGCAGCGTTGTTGACAGAAAGAACACTGAAGCTTTCTTT. It is translated as CSVVDRKNTEAFF.

V is TRBV29-1 and J is TRBJ1-2; tentative D call: TRBD1 (6 bases). The ends were cut back, 6 bases at V and 4 bases at J, with 9 bases in the middle. The germline V gene has CDR1 SQVTM and CDR2 ANQGSEA. The CDR3 runs to 11 residues. In DNA form, the CDR3 reads TGCAGCGTCGAACAGGGCTATGGCTACACCTTC. Translated: CSVEQGYGYTF. Combining the CDR3 with reference TRBV29-1 and TRBJ1-2 gives the whole variable domain SAVISQKPSRDICQRGTSLTIQCQVDSQVTMMFWYRQQPGQSLTLIATANQGSEATYESGFVIDKFPISRPNLTFSTLTVSNMSPEDSSIYLCSVEQGYGYTFGSGTRLTVV.

This chain uses TRBV2 with TRBJ2-7; 7 bases map to TRBD2. Germline values: CDR1 SNHLY, CDR2 FYNNEI. J lost 6 bases, V lost 5 bases, and 10 bases had no gene match. The CDR3 runs to 14 residues. This CDR3 is CASSPTTSAGEQYF. The CDR3 nucleotides are TGTGCCAGCAGTCCGACTACTAGCGCAGGCGAGCAGTACTTC.

This clonotype was picked up one time. The chain's CDR3 is CASSIETQYF. DNA for the CDR3: TGTGCCAGTAGTATAGAGACCCAGTACTTC. The gene calls are TRBV2 and TRBJ2-5; D uncertain. Germline CDR1 reads SNHLY; CDR2 reads FYNNEI. The V end was cut by 9 bases, the J end by 4 bases, with 6 bases between. The CDR3 is 10 amino acids.

This clonotype was seen more than once but under ten times. The V gene is TRBV7-2, the J gene TRBJ2-7, with a tentative D call TRBD2 (6 bases). The CDR3 is 15 residues long. The ends were cut back, 3 bases at V and 3 bases at J, with 15 bases in the middle. Per germline, CDR1 SGHTA and CDR2 FQGNSA. This chain's CDR3 is CASSFKASARYEQYF. The CDR3 nucleotides are TGTGCCAGCAGCTTCAAGGCTAGCGCCCGCTACGAGCAGTACTTC. Drawing the rest from reference TRBV7-2 and TRBJ2-7, the complete variable domain is GAGVSQSPSNKVTEKGKDVELRCDPISGHTALYWYRQSLGQGLEFLIYFQGNSAPDKSGLPSDRFSAERTGGSVSTLTIQRTQQEDSAVYLCASSFKASARYEQYFGPGTRLTVT.